The 4 T cell receptor beta chains given below trace back to one sample, sequenced in a study of blood T cell repertoires in COVID-19 (dated by TCRdb to about 2020). Library method: the immunoSEQ multiplex PCR assay. As stored in TCRdb, this immuneACCESS dataset retains in-frame rearrangements with V and J assigned. A fraction of the clones does not appear; measured against another copy, unresolved V genes explain less than half of the discrepancy, and the remainder lacks a known reason. For this sample there are about 140,000 clones; under 85% appear just once. About 9.3% of the sample goes to the ten largest clones. Sequencing was done on a sample of peripheral blood. Receptor source: a woman of 80 years or more in a cohort sampled during active or convalescent COVID-19.

V gene TRBV9 combines with J gene TRBJ2-2; 8 nucleotides agree with TRBD2. The CDR3 runs 16 residues. Germline CDR1 is SGDLS and CDR2 is YYNGEE. Trimming took 3 bases from V and 1 from J; bases not matched to a gene: 5. As DNA, the CDR3 is TGTGCCAGCAGCGGAACGGGGGGGAAGAACACCGGGGAGCTGTTTTTT. It translates to CASSGTGGKNTGELFF.

The chain recombines TRBV19 with TRBJ1-4; a weak D match, TRBD1 (6 bases). CDR3 length: 13 amino acids. The ends were cut back, 7 bases at V and 7 bases at J, with 13 bases in the middle. The germline V gene has CDR1 LNHDA and CDR2 SQIVND (reference sequence). Here the CDR3 reads CASTGHPGEKLFF. The CDR3 DNA is TGTGCCAGTACGGGACACCCCGGTGAAAAACTGTTTTTT.

The V and J genes are TRBV5-5 and TRBJ1-2; 12 bases match TRBD1. V lost 5 bases, J lost 8 bases, and 10 bases stayed unmatched. Germline V gives CDR1 SGHKS, CDR2 YYEKEE (reference sequence). This CDR3 has 15 amino acids. CDR3 sequence: CASRFAGQGARGYTF. DNA of the CDR3: TGTGCCAGCAGATTTGCGGGACAGGGGGCGAGAGGCTACACCTTC.

This chain links TRBV5-1 with TRBJ2-2, with D possibly TRBD2 on 5 matching bases. The CDR3 sequence is 15 residues long. The germline CDR1 and CDR2 sequences are SGHRS and YFSETQ. Trimming removed 3 bases from V and 5 bases from J, with 14 bases in between. The CDR3: CASSSNGVGTGELFF. For the CDR3, the DNA is TGCGCCAGCAGCTCTAACGGGGTCGGGACCGGGGAGCTGTTTTTT.